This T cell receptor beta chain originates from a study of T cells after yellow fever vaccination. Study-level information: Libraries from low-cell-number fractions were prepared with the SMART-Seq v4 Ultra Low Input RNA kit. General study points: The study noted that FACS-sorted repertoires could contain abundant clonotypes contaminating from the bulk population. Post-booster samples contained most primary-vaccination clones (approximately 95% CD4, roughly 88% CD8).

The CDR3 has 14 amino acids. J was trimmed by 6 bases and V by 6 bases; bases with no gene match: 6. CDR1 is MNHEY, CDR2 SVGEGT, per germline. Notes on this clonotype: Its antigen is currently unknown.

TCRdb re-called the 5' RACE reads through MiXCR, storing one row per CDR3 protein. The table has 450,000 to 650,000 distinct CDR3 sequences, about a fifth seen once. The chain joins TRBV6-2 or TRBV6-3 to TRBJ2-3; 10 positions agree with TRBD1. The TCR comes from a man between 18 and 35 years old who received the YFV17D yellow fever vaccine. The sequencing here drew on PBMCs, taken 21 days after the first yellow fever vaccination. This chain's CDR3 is CASSRPGQGDTQYF. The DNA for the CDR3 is TGTGCCAGCAGCCGTCCGGGACAGGGGGATACGCAGTATTTT.